This passage covers 2 T cell receptor beta chains from one sample sequenced in a study of T cells in Graves' hyperthyroidism and ophthalmopathy. RNA transcripts yielded amplified TCR beta CDR3 regions. When the TCR CDR3 underwent first-round RT-PCR, the HTBI primer set was used. From the multiplex PCR reads, TCRdb called clonotypes with MiXCR, one entry per CDR3 protein. The sample holds nearly 750,000 distinct CDR3 sequences, roughly a third seen once. Sequenced sample: blood. All receptors come from a woman in her forties with Graves' hyperthyroidism.

This clonotype was recorded at least ten times. J is TRBJ2-7 and V is TRBV7-9; 7 bases match TRBD2. V shed 6 bases and J 7 bases; nucleotides not matched to a gene: 21. The CDR3 is 17 amino acids. Per the germline V gene, CDR1 is SEHNR and CDR2 is FQNEAQ (reference sequence). CDR3 sequence reads: CASSLLRTLAGPEEQYF. CDR3 coding DNA: TGTGCCAGCAGTTTATTACGAACCTTAGCGGGCCCGGAAGAGCAGTACTTC.

This clonotype was detected once. At one end the junction does not follow the germline gene, possibly because of a read error. V and J are TRBV12-3 or TRBV12-4 and TRBJ2-5, with 7 bases lining up with TRBD1. The CDR3 extends over 14 amino acids. The CDR3 DNA sequence: TGTGTCAGCAGTTCCGGGACAGACAAAGAGACCCAGTACTTC. It specifies CVSSSGTDKETQYF.